This entry is about one T cell receptor beta chain. The data were taken from a study of blood T cell repertoires in COVID-19. Study in general: Acute and convalescent COVID-19 samples came from the United States, Italy and Spain.

Germline assignment: CDR1 MNHEY and CDR2 SVGAGI. J gave up 9 bases and V 4 bases, and 5 bases lay outside the gene matches. The CDR3 sequence is 13 residues long. Authors' methods: Researchers report that nucleated cell counts were estimated from reference gene primer amplification. The method was immunoSEQ multiplex PCR; TCRdb's version includes in-frame clones alone and lacks a portion of them. D and trimming were read from the DNA, whereas the V and J calls and clone size are those reported in that table. This table holds roughly 240,000 clones, roughly four fifths found once. The sequenced sample was peripheral blood. This rearrangement joins TRBV6-5 to TRBJ1-1; TRBD1 agrees at 10 bases. The receptor was isolated from a woman of 80 years or more with acute or convalescent COVID-19. The CDR3 sequence: CASSFPGQGKAFF. The CDR3 DNA follows: TGTGCCAGCAGTTTTCCGGGACAGGGGAAAGCTTTCTTT.